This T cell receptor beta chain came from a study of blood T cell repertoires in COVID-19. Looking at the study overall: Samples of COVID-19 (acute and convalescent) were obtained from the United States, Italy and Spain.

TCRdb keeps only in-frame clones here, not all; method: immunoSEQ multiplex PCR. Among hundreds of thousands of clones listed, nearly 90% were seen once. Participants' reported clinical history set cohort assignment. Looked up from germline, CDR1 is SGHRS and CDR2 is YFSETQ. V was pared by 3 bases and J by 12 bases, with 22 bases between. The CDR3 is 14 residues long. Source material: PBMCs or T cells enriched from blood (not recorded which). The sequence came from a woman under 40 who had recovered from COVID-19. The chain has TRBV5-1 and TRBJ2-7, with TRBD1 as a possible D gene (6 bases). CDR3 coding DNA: TGCGCCAGCAGCTCCGGGACACCGGCCCGAGCATGGTACTTC. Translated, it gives CASSSGTPARAWYF.